These T cell receptor beta chains were read from a single sample in a study of cytomegalovirus exposure and HLA in healthy donors. The table came from immunoSEQ multiplex PCR; TCRdb's copy has only in-frame clones and leaves some out. The sample carries over 150,000 clones, about 75% recorded once. Sequenced input: PBMCs. The source of these receptors is a male donor in good health and CMV-seronegative. Each CDR3 is given without its conserved first and last residue.

v_call	j_call	cdr3_aa
TRBV5-1	TRBJ2-7	ASSLAGTGSYEQY
TRBV5-1	TRBJ2-2	ASRQTAGGPTGELF
TRBV2	TRBJ1-6	ASRPQGGNSPLH
TRBV6-5	TRBJ2-5	ASTLGTGRETQY
TRBV5-1	TRBJ2-1	ASYIEPAGVGEQF
TRBV7-9	TRBJ1-5	ASSLAGGNQPQH
TRBV5-5	TRBJ2-7	ASSYTGTSSYEQY
TRBV2	TRBJ1-3	ASTLLLSSGNTIY
TRBV11-2	TRBJ2-7	ASSLWQLAYEQY
TRBV4-1	TRBJ2-3	ASSQAPSLGADTQY
TRBV7-2	TRBJ2-1	ASSTRTGIF
TRBV5-4	TRBJ2-7	ASSLPGQGNEQY
TRBV19	TRBJ2-3	ASSNRLSGRGTDTQY
TRBV5-4	TRBJ1-4	ASSPAGVPNEKLF
TRBV19	TRBJ1-2	ASSSREGYGYT
TRBV6-1	TRBJ2-7	ASSEPRGRREQY
TRBV2	TRBJ2-2	ASKSSGGALDGELF
TRBV19	TRBJ2-1	ASSPTQRGGYNEQF
TRBV29-1	TRBJ2-7	SVIQGFSEQY
TRBV7-9	TRBJ2-2	ASSTWDRATGELF
TRBV10-3	TRBJ1-1	AISEPSGGGTEAF
TRBV19	TRBJ2-2	ASSTGTGNTGELF
TRBV4-1	TRBJ2-3	ASSQEGVTGWTQY
TRBV6-5	TRBJ1-5	ASSYSYVGDRH
TRBV13	TRBJ1-1	ASSLSAGVGTEAF
TRBV6-5	TRBJ2-1	ASSRDRVGSNEQF
TRBV27	TRBJ1-1	ASSHNRDRDTEAF
TRBV7-9	TRBJ1-3	ASSPRQGAGNTIY
TRBV28	TRBJ1-1	ASSTGTRTSMRDEAF
TRBV6-1	TRBJ1-2	ASRGGTTNYGYT
TRBV2	TRBJ1-3	AAEGALRNTIY
TRBV4-1	TRBJ2-2	ASSHGTGNTGELF
TRBV29-1	TRBJ1-3	SGTGGRAGNTIY
TRBV7-3	TRBJ2-7	ASSLKSGGYSVEQY
TRBV2	NA	ASSENEQY
TRBV28	TRBJ1-1	ASNIPEGRTTEAF
TRBV28	TRBJ1-4	ASSGFAEGTGVEKLF
TRBV7-9	TRBJ1-5	ASSSRQVNQPQH
TRBV5-8	TRBJ1-2	ASSLALYDNYGYT
TRBV27	TRBJ2-4	ASSSKRAIAKNIQY
TRBV6-5	TRBJ1-1	ASRLTTVPEAF
TRBV28	TRBJ2-3	ASRLELTDTQY
TRBV9	TRBJ1-2	ASSVGGDGYT
TRBV6-1	TRBJ2-7	ASSEWVRYEQY
TRBV18	TRBJ2-5	ASSPLGAVQETQY
TRBV4-1	TRBJ1-5	ASSHITLDRSYSNQPQH
TRBV7-2	TRBJ2-7	ASSSLAGMTYEQY
TRBV11-2	TRBJ2-3	ASSARDRGTDTQY
TRBV30	TRBJ2-7	AWSISGLGHYEQY
TRBV5-1	TRBJ2-3	ASSLARAGTDTQY
TRBV2	TRBJ1-1	ASTGTAQNTEAF
TRBV18	TRBJ1-5	ASSQGQTSNQPQH
TRBV4-1	TRBJ2-2	ASSVTGSNTGELF
TRBV7-2	TRBJ2-7	ASSLVEGPYEQY
TRBV5-1	TRBJ2-2	ASSGETRLGELF
TRBV27	TRBJ2-2	ASSLGYASPTGELF
TRBV5-8	TRBJ2-7	ASRWTSYEQY